This entry lists 21 T cell receptor beta chains sequenced from one sample in a study of cytomegalovirus exposure and HLA in healthy donors. This table comes from immunoSEQ multiplex PCR, and its TCRdb copy is limited to in-frame clones, with some not included. The sample carries more than 250,000 clones, about 90% recorded once. Sample: PBMCs. These receptors were obtained from a woman aged 25 to 45 in good health and CMV-seronegative.

V usage is TRBV19 and J usage is TRBJ1-2; D gene uncertain. CDR1 is LNHDA, CDR2 SQIVND, per germline (reference sequence). V gave up 0 bases and J gave up 4 bases, with 6 bases separating them. This CDR3 contains 13 residues. The CDR3 nucleotides read TGTGCCAGTAGTATAGATCGGTTCTATGGCTACACCTTC. Amino acid sequence: CASSIDRFYGYTF. The variable domain in full, with the rest retrieved from reference TRBV19 and TRBJ1-2, is DGGITQSPKYLFRKEGQNVTLSCEQNLNHDAMYWYRQDPGQGLRLIYYSQIVNDFQKGDIAEGYSVSREKKESFPLTVTSAQKNPTAFYLCASSIDRFYGYTFGSGTRLTVV.

The J gene is TRBJ2-5, the V gene TRBV2; tentatively, D is TRBD1 or TRBD2 (5 bases each). V was trimmed by 8 bases and J by 3 bases, leaving 13 bases between them. This CDR3 is 13 amino acids long. Germline V gene data show CDR1 as SNHLY and CDR2 as FYNNEI. The CDR3 is CASDSGTEETQYF. CDR3 DNA: TGTGCCAGCGATTCCGGGACGGAAGAGACCCAGTACTTC.

The rearrangement links TRBV5-1 to TRBJ1-2; D is perhaps TRBD1 (5 bases). V was clipped by 6 bases and J by 0 bases, with 9 bases between them. There are 13 residues in the CDR3. CDR1 is SGHRS and CDR2 is YFSETQ in the germline V gene. The CDR3 here is CASTDTANYGYTF. DNA of the CDR3: TGCGCCAGCACGGACACAGCTAACTATGGCTACACCTTC.

The J gene is TRBJ2-6, the V gene TRBV14; TRBD1 or TRBD2 may be the D gene (5 bases each). V was clipped by 3 bases and J by 4 bases, with 16 bases between them. This CDR3 is built from 17 residues. CDR1 is SGHDN, CDR2 FVKESK, per germline. CDR3 sequence reads: CASSQPGPWSGANVLTF. The CDR3, as DNA: TGTGCCAGCAGCCAGCCGGGGCCATGGTCGGGGGCCAACGTCCTGACTTTC.

The chain links TRBV9 to TRBJ2-7, with D possibly matching TRBD1 (6 bases). Germline CDR1 reads SGDLS; CDR2 reads YYNGEE. V shed 1 base and J shed 9 bases, with 20 bases lying between them. This CDR3 is 15 amino acids long. The CDR3 sequence: CASSVRTVPLQGQYF. CDR3 nucleotides: TGTGCCAGCAGCGTAAGGACAGTGCCGCTACAGGGGCAGTACTTC. Filled out from reference TRBV9 and TRBJ2-7, the complete variable domain reads DSGVTQTPKHLITATGQRVTLRCSPRSGDLSVYWYQQSLDQGLQFLIQYYNGEERAKGNILERFSAQQFPDLHSELNLSSLELGDSALYFCASSVRTVPLQGQYFGPGTRLTVT.

This clone was detected only once. This sequence joins TRBV10-2 and TRBJ1-1; the D is unclear. The germline CDR1 and CDR2 sequences are WSHSY and SAAADI. The CDR3 is 16 residues long. Trimming pared 3 bases from V and 0 bases from J, leaving 14 bases between. Here the CDR3 reads CASSDPREKLNTEAFF. As DNA, the CDR3 is TGCGCCAGCAGTGACCCCCGGGAAAAACTGAACACTGAAGCTTTCTTT.

The chain combines TRBV5-1 with TRBJ2-1; 10 nucleotides match TRBD1. CDR3 size: 14 residues. Trimming cost V 6 bases and J 10 bases; bases outside gene matches: 10. The V gene's germline CDR1 is SGHRS and CDR2 YFSETQ. CDR3 residues: CASNPDRGGEEQFF. CDR3 nucleotide sequence: TGCGCCAGCAACCCGGACAGGGGGGGTGAAGAGCAGTTCTTC.

The rearrangement uses TRBV6-5 and TRBJ2-5, with a tentative D call TRBD2 (6 bases). CDR1 and CDR2 from the germline V gene are MNHEY and SVGAGI. V lost 2 bases, J lost 5 bases, and 18 bases lay in between. The CDR3 loop spans 16 amino acids. DNA of the CDR3: TGTGCCAGCAGTTACATTTCCGCCGGGGGTAGGGAGACCCAGTACTTC. This encodes CASSYISAGGRETQYF.

The CDR3 coding sequence is TGTGCCAGCACCTTTCGTGCGGACTCTGGAAACACCATATATTTT. Protein: CASTFRADSGNTIYF. The rearrangement uses TRBV7-9 and TRBJ1-3; D not certain. The V and J ends lost 7 bases and 0 bases respectively, with 13 bases between them. This CDR3 region has 15 residues. CDR1 is SEHNR, CDR2 FQNEAQ, per germline (reference sequence).

This clone showed up just a few times. The chain recombines TRBV19 with TRBJ2-2, with 8 bases matching TRBD2. With V trimmed by 3 bases and J by 3 bases, 3 bases remained unmatched. Germline-derived CDR1 and CDR2 are LNHDA and SQIVND (reference sequence). CDR3 length equals 15 residues. CDR3 bases: TGTGCCAGTAGTATGACTAGCGCACACACCGGGGAGCTGTTTTTT. Translated, it gives CASSMTSAHTGELFF.

Concerning this clone itself: The sample carries other DNA sequences with the same CDR3. The J gene is TRBJ2-7, the V gene TRBV27; D call uncertain. V lost 2 bases and J 0 bases, leaving 5 bases between the germline ends. The CDR3 is made up of 13 amino acids. CDR1 and CDR2 from the germline V gene are MNHEY and SMNVEV (reference sequence). DNA of the CDR3: TGTGCCAGCAGTTTAGGGGACTCCTACGAGCAGTACTTC. Its protein product is CASSLGDSYEQYF.

This chain links TRBV7-8 with TRBJ2-5; maybe TRBD1 (5 bases). Trimming pared 5 bases from V and 2 bases from J, leaving 12 bases between. The CDR3 runs to 14 residues. CDR1 is SGHVS, CDR2 FQNEAQ, per germline. CDR3 in DNA: TGTGCCAGCAGCCCGGGCAGGGAACAAGAGACCCAGTACTTC. It is translated as CASSPGREQETQYF.

V is TRBV15 and J is TRBJ1-3, with 8 positions matching TRBD1. The CDR3 spans 17 residues. The germline gives CDR1 LNHNV, CDR2 YYDKDF (reference sequence). The ends lost 1 base at V and 2 bases at J; junction bases unmatched: 7. The CDR3 DNA reads TGTGCCACCAGCAGAGTGAGGGACAGGCGAACTGGAAACACCATATATTTT. Translated: CATSRVRDRRTGNTIYF.

The chain employs TRBV5-1 and TRBJ2-1; D is undetermined. Trimming removed 3 bases at V and 12 bases at J, with 16 bases between. Per the germline V gene, CDR1 is SGHRS and CDR2 is YFSETQ. CDR3 length: 13 residues. The DNA for the CDR3 is TGCGCCAGCAGCTGGACGGTGGGTTCGGGGCAGTTCTTC. This sequence encodes CASSWTVGSGQFF.

This chain connects TRBV28 to TRBJ2-7; TRBD1 aligns across 8 bases. In germline, CDR1 is MDHEN, CDR2 SYDVKM. This CDR3 is 13 amino acids long. Unmatched junction bases numbered 3, after V lost 6 bases and J lost 2 bases. In DNA form, the CDR3 reads TGTGCCAGCAGGACAGGGGCCGCCTACGAGCAGTACTTC. This codes for CASRTGAAYEQYF.

This chain uses TRBV6-1 with TRBJ2-5, with D possibly TRBD2 on 6 matching bases. Between the trimmed V and J ends, which lost 6 bases and 5 bases, there was a span of 19 bases. The CDR3 loop spans 15 amino acids. CDR1 is MNHNS and CDR2 is SASEGT in the germline V gene. The CDR3 is CASRPTRIRGETQYF. CDR3 nucleotides: TGTGCCAGCAGGCCCACTCGAATTCGGGGGGAGACCCAGTACTTC.

V usage is TRBV2 and J usage is TRBJ2-7; 9 bases line up with TRBD1. The V gene end was trimmed by 6 bases and the J gene end by 6 bases; junction bases not matched to a gene: 9. CDR1 is SNHLY, CDR2 FYNNEI, per germline. This CDR3 is 14 amino acids long. The CDR3 nucleotides are TGTGCCAGCAGCCCGGGACAGGGATCATCCGAGCAGTACTTC. Its translation: CASSPGQGSSEQYF.

V is TRBV9 and J is TRBJ2-3; 13 bases align to TRBD2. Trimming took 3 bases from V and 1 from J; bases not matched to a gene: 2. The CDR3 covers 16 residues. Germline CDR1 and CDR2: SGDLS and YYNGEE. The chain's CDR3 is CASSGGLAGGTDTQYF. The CDR3 DNA reads TGTGCCAGCAGCGGTGGACTAGCGGGGGGCACAGATACGCAGTATTTT.

This clone was detected only a few times. The rearrangement uses TRBV4-2 and TRBJ2-7; D unresolved. The V and J ends lost 1 base and 7 bases respectively, with 5 bases between them. This CDR3 comprises 11 residues. Looked up from germline, CDR1 is LGHNA and CDR2 is YNFKEQ. This CDR3 is CASSQGREQYF. CDR3 sequence (DNA): TGTGCCAGCAGCCAAGGGCGGGAGCAGTACTTC.

The chain couples TRBV5-4 to TRBJ2-2; TRBD2 might be the D (6 bases). CDR1 SGHNT and CDR2 YYREEE come from the germline V gene (reference sequence). The CDR3 has 16 amino acids. V was cut by 1 base and J by 0 bases, with 10 bases left in between. The CDR3 region has the DNA TGTGCCAGCAGCTTGTTGGGGACTTCGAACACCGGGGAGCTGTTTTTT. Translation gives CASSLLGTSNTGELFF.

As regards this clone: This CDR3 is also generated by other DNA sequences in the sample. This chain joins TRBV27 and TRBJ2-7, with a weak D call TRBD2 (5 bases). The CDR3 runs 11 residues. Trimming pared 3 bases from V and 6 bases from J, leaving 6 bases between. The germline V gene has CDR1 MNHEY and CDR2 SMNVEV (reference sequence). CDR3 bases: TGTGCCAGCAGTTTCGGAGGCGAGCAGTACTTC. Translated: CASSFGGEQYF.